The 6 T cell receptor beta chains listed next were all sequenced from one sample in a study of neurological immune-mediated disorders. One entry per CDR3 protein, called by TCRdb with MiXCR from the 5' RACE reads. The profile shows more than 20,000 distinct CDR3 sequences, 2% to 3% of them singletons. Sequencing was carried out using PBMCs. The source of these receptors is a woman in her fifties or sixties with multiple sclerosis.

The V call is TRBV11-2, the J call TRBJ1-5; D is uncertain. Trimming removed 3 bases from V and 8 bases from J, with 26 bases in between. Germline V gene lookup returns CDR1 SGHAT and CDR2 FQNNGV. The CDR3 spans 18 residues. The CDR3 sequence: CASSFSVAPPNLRKPQHF. The CDR3 DNA is TGTGCCAGCAGCTTTTCGGTCGCTCCTCCGAACCTCAGGAAGCCCCAGCATTTT.

There are many counts of this clonotype. The CDR3 coding sequence is TGTGCCAGCAGCTTCCAGGGGAGCTCCTACAATGAGCAGTTCTTC. The encoded protein is CASSFQGSSYNEQFF. This chain uses TRBV7-3 with TRBJ2-1, with D possibly matching TRBD1 (6 bases). Trimming pared 3 bases from V and 0 bases from J, leaving 9 bases between. CDR1 is SGHTA, CDR2 FQGTGA, per germline. The CDR3 consists of 15 residues. Looking up the rest from reference TRBV7-3 and TRBJ2-1 gives the full variable domain: GAGVSQTPSNKVTEKGKYVELRCDPISGHTALYWYRQSLGQGPEFLIYFQGTGAADDSGLPNDRFFAVRPEGSVSTLKIQRTERGDSAVYLCASSFQGSSYNEQFFGPGTRLTVL.

This clonotype was seen at least ten times. The chain employs TRBV20-1 and TRBJ2-7, with 16 bases lining up with TRBD2. The length of the CDR3 is 16 residues. Trimming cost V 4 bases and J 2 bases; bases outside gene matches: 5. Germline V gene data show CDR1 as DFQATT and CDR2 as SNEGSKA (reference sequence). The DNA of the CDR3 is TGCAGTGCTAAAACCGGGACTAGCGGGAGGGCCTACGAGCAGTACTTC. Translating it yields CSAKTGTSGRAYEQYF.

This clonotype was counted ten times or more. The chain couples TRBV29-1 to TRBJ2-1; either TRBD1 or TRBD2 may supply D (6 bases each). The V gene lost 7 bases and the J gene lost 0 bases, with 25 bases spanning the gap. Looked up from germline, CDR1 is SQVTM and CDR2 is ANQGSEA. The CDR3 consists of 18 residues. The CDR3 reads CSGKSVAGTMSSYNEQFF. As DNA, the CDR3 is TGCAGCGGGAAAAGCGTTGCGGGGACAATGAGCTCCTACAATGAGCAGTTCTTC.

This clonotype was counted many times. The chain links TRBV7-6 to TRBJ2-1; unclear D gene. Germline CDR1 SGHVS, CDR2 FNYEAQ. The CDR3 has 14 amino acids. V shed 5 bases and J shed 9 bases, with 17 bases lying between them. The CDR3: CASSPGTLLSEQFF. The CDR3 coding sequence is TGTGCCAGCAGCCCGGGTACTCTGTTGTCTGAGCAGTTCTTC.

This clonotype was picked up a small number of times. The rearrangement uses TRBV10-3 and TRBJ2-3; perhaps TRBD1 as D (5 bases). The CDR3 sequence is 14 residues long. The germline V gene encodes CDR1 ENHRY and CDR2 SYGVKD. The V gene lost 4 bases and the J gene lost 2 bases, with 10 bases spanning the gap. The CDR3 coding sequence is TGTGCCATCAGTGGGACAACTAACACAGATACGCAGTATTTT. Its protein product is CAISGTTNTDTQYF.